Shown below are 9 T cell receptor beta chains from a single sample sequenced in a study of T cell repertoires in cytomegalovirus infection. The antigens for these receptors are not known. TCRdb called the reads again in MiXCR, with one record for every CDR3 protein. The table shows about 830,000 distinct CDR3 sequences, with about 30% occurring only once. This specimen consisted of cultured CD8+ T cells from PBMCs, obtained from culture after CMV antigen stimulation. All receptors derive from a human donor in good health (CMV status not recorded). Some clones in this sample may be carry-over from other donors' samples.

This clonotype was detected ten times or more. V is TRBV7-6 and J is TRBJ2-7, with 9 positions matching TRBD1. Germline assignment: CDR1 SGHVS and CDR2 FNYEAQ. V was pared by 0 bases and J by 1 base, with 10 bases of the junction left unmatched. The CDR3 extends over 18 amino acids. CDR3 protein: CASSLAAGTGLGSYEQYF. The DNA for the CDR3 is TGTGCCAGCAGCTTAGCGGCCGGGACAGGGTTAGGTTCCTACGAGCAGTACTTC.

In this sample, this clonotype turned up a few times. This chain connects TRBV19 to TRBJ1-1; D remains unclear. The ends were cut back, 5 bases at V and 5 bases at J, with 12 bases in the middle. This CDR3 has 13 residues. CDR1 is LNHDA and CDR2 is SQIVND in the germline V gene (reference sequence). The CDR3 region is CASSQTGVTEAFF. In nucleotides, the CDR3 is TGTGCCAGTAGTCAGACCGGGGTAACTGAAGCTTTCTTT.

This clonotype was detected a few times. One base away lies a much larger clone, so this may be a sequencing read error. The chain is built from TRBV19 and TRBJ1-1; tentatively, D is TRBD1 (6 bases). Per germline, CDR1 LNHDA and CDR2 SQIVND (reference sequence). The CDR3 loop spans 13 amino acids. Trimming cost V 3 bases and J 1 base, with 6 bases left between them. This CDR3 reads CASSMGANTEAFF. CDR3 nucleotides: TGTGCCAGTAGTATGGGGGCGAACACTGAAGCTTTCTTT.

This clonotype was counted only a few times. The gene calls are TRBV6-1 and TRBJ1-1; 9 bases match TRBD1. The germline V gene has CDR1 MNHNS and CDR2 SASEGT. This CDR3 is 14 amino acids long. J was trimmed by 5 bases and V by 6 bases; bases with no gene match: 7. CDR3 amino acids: CASRRQGVGTEAFF. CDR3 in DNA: TGTGCCAGCAGACGACAGGGGGTGGGGACTGAAGCTTTCTTT.

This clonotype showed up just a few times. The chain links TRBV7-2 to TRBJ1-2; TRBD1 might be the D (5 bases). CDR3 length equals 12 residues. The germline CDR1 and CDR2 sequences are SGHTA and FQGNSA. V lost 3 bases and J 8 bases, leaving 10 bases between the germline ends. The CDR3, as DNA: TGTGCCAGCAGCTTCTTAGGGGTCGGCTACACCTTC. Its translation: CASSFLGVGYTF.

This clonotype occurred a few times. The DNA of the CDR3 is TGCGCCAGCAGCTTGGCCTTTACAGGTGAAGCTTTCTTT. Protein: CASSLAFTGEAFF. The chain recombines TRBV5-1 with TRBJ1-1, with a tentative D call TRBD1 (5 bases). The CDR3 covers 13 residues. V shed 0 bases and J shed 7 bases, with 10 bases lying between them. The germline CDR1 and CDR2 sequences are SGHRS and YFSETQ.

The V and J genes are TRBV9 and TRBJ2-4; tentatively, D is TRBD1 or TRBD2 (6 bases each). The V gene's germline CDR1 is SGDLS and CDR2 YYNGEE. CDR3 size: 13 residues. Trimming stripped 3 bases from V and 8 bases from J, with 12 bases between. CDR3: CASSEGGKDIQYF. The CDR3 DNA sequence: TGTGCCAGCAGCGAGGGGGGTAAGGACATTCAGTACTTC.

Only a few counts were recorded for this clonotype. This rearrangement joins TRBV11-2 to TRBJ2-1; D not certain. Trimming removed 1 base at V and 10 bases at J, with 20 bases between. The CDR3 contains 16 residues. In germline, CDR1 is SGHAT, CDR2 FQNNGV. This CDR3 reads CASSLGVIGKPGEQFF. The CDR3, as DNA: TGTGCCAGCAGCTTAGGGGTTATTGGGAAGCCTGGGGAGCAGTTCTTC.

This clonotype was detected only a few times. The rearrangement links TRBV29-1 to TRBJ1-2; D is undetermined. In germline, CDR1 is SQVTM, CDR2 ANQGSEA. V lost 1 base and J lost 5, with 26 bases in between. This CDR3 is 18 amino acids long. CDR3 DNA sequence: TGCAGCGTTGAAGGCAGAGTACCCGGGGATCGCTCACGATATGGCTACACCTTC. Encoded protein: CSVEGRVPGDRSRYGYTF.